These T cell receptor beta chains were read from a single sample in a study of cytomegalovirus exposure and HLA in healthy donors. Using immunoSEQ multiplex PCR, the repertoire was profiled, and TCRdb retains in-frame clones only, with some absent. In the table there are tens of thousands of clones, roughly 81% of which are singletons. Sequenced: PBMCs. These receptor sequences come from a woman aged 30 to 39 in good health and CMV-seronegative. The CDR3 runs from the conserved cysteine through the conserved F or W. Fields, in order: clone size, D gene, V gene, J gene, CDR3 protein, CDR3 DNA. D genes are given only for firm matches. Size is omitted from some rows. Given values are once, few, many or a class for expanded clones.

-,-,TRBV4-3,TRBJ2-2,CASSQGGTGELFF,TGCGCCAGCAGCCAGGGGGGAACCGGGGAGCTGTTTTTT
-,TRBD2,TRBV27,TRBJ2-1,CASSLGTSVYNEQFF,TGTGCCAGCAGTTTAGGGACTAGCGTCTACAATGAGCAGTTCTTC
-,TRBD1,TRBV5-1,TRBJ1-1,CASSLGQGWTEAFF,TGCGCCAGCAGCTTGGGACAGGGTTGGACTGAAGCTTTCTTT
-,TRBD1,TRBV19,TRBJ2-3,CASSIARGTDTQYF,TGTGCCAGTAGTATAGCCAGGGGGACAGATACGCAGTATTTT
-,-,TRBV6-1,TRBJ2-1,CASSEAPGDNEQFF,TGTGCCAGCAGTGAAGCCCCCGGGGACAATGAGCAGTTCTTC
-,-,TRBV2,TRBJ1-1,CASSEQGLNTEAFF,TGTGCCAGCAGTGAACAGGGCCTCAACACTGAAGCTTTCTTT
-,-,TRBV4-1,TRBJ1-5,CASSPHRDSNQPQHF,TGCGCCAGCAGCCCACACAGGGATAGCAATCAGCCCCAGCATTTT
-,-,TRBV6-5,TRBJ2-3,CASSYGHARDTQYF,TGTGCCAGCAGTTACGGGCACGCCCGGGATACGCAGTATTTT
-,-,TRBV29-1,TRBJ2-1,CSGLTGPGGYNEQFF,TGCAGCGGCCTTACAGGGCCCGGCGGCTACAATGAGCAGTTCTTC
-,-,TRBV9,TRBJ2-1,CASSVGAGYNEQFF,TGTGCCAGCAGCGTAGGAGCGGGCTACAATGAGCAGTTCTTC
-,TRBD2,TRBV2,TRBJ2-1,CASSGVGTSMRNEQFF,TGTGCCAGCAGTGGGGTAGGGACTAGCATGAGGAATGAGCAGTTCTTC
-,TRBD1,TRBV10-1,TRBJ1-1,CASSARDRDGRAFF,TGCGCCAGCAGTGCCAGGGACAGGGATGGAAGGGCTTTCTTT
-,TRBD1,TRBV14,TRBJ2-3,CASSHRTGVGDTQYF,TGTGCCAGCAGCCATCGGACAGGGGTGGGAGATACGCAGTATTTT
-,-,TRBV6-5,TRBJ2-7,CASRGLFYYEQYF,TGTGCCAGCCGGGGTCTATTTTACTACGAGCAGTACTTC
-,-,TRBV5-5,TRBJ1-3,CASSPDSSWRNTIYF,TGTGCCAGCAGCCCGGACAGCTCCTGGAGGAACACCATATATTTT
-,TRBD2,TRBV28,TRBJ2-3,CASRPGTSDSTDTQYF,TGTGCCAGCAGGCCCGGGACTAGCGACAGCACAGATACGCAGTATTTT
-,-,TRBV4-3,TRBJ1-4,CASSQVLPGGAEKLFF,TGCGCCAGCAGCCAAGTTTTGCCCGGAGGTGCTGAAAAACTGTTTTTT
few,TRBD2,TRBV7-7,TRBJ2-3,CASSPGTSGNSDTQYF,TGTGCTAGCAGCCCCGGGACTAGCGGGAACTCAGATACGCAGTATTTT